The entry that follows covers one TCR beta chain sequence. The antigen remains unidentified. It was with 60 Vbeta and 13 Jbeta primers that the PCR ran. This table comes from immunoSEQ multiplex PCR, and its TCRdb copy is limited to in-frame clones, with some not included. In total, the table holds about 53,000 clones. The sample originates from a study of cytomegalovirus exposure and HLA in healthy donors. Background on the study: For the roughly 390 genotyped donors, over 80% fell within the Caucasian-associated ancestry cluster. Findings of the study overall: In a later analysis, DRB1 alleles had the most associated TCRs; HLA-C alleles the fewest. Some highly shared sequence variants likely arose as a pipeline artifact.

This TCR came from a man aged 18 to 30 in good health and CMV-seropositive. The sequenced sample consisted of PBMCs.

For the CDR3, the DNA is TGCAGCGTTGACCGCGGGGCCTACAATGAGCAGTTCTTC. Translated, it gives CSVDRGAYNEQFF. V gene TRBV29-1 combines with J gene TRBJ2-1, with D possibly matching TRBD2 (6 bases). This CDR3 is built from 13 residues. The ends were cut back, 3 bases at V and 2 bases at J, with 8 bases in the middle. The V gene's germline CDR1 is SQVTM and CDR2 ANQGSEA.